This record concerns one T cell receptor beta chain sequence. The CDR3 sequence is 11 residues long. V lost 2 bases and J lost 7, with 3 bases in between. The germline gives CDR1 SGHAT, CDR2 FQNNGV. The data were obtained in a study of blood T cell repertoires in COVID-19. The wider study: Italy, Spain and the United States were the sources of the convalescent and acute COVID-19 samples.

The method was immunoSEQ multiplex PCR; TCRdb's version includes in-frame clones alone and lacks a portion of them. The table records tens of thousands of clones, roughly 89% of them present only once. V usage is TRBV11-2 and J usage is TRBJ2-1; D not certain. The receptor comes from a man older than 75 with acute or convalescent COVID-19. Specimen: peripheral blood. CDR3 bases: TGTGCCAGCAGCTTACTGAATGAGCAGTTCTTC. Translation: CASSLLNEQFF.